This T cell receptor beta chain is drawn from a study of T cells in Graves' hyperthyroidism and ophthalmopathy. RNA transcripts yielded amplified TCR beta CDR3 regions. Researchers ran a first-round RT-PCR on the TCR CDR3 using the HTBI primer set. MiXCR, run by TCRdb on the multiplex PCR reads, gives a single entry per CDR3 protein. The repertoire holds under 700,000 distinct CDR3 sequences, with 16% as singletons. This CDR3 comprises 11 residues. The germline CDR1 and CDR2 sequences are SQVTM and ANQGSEA. V was shortened by 6 bases and J by 10 bases, with 15 bases between the two germline ends. On this clonotype itself: The antigen is not known.

The study, taken as a whole, reports: The model identified upcoming ophthalmopathy a median about 6.5 months ahead of onset. Blood shared most expanded thyroid clonotypes above 0.001.

The sequencing sample was made of blood. The clonotype was recovered from a woman between 18 and 29 years old with Graves' hyperthyroidism. The chain employs TRBV29-1 and TRBJ1-1; D is unclear. The CDR3: CSVEWGGSAFF. The CDR3 nucleotides are TGCAGCGTCGAGTGGGGTGGGTCAGCTTTCTTT.